A selection of T cell receptor beta chains follows, all from one sample in a study of OX40 agonist ivuxolimab in advanced cancers. The repertoire was sequenced with immunoSEQ multiplex PCR; TCRdb's copy has only in-frame clones and lacks some. The sample includes tens of thousands of clones, around 77% seen only once; the top ten take 15% to 20%. Sequenced here: CD4+ or CD8+ T cells sorted from blood, sampled in a trial of the OX40 agonist ivuxolimab. The receptors were gathered from an adult with an advanced solid tumor such as melanoma, head and neck, liver or kidney cancer. Each CDR3 is given without its conserved first and last residue. Size is stated for part of the rows, as once, few or many counts, or as a class when the clone is expanded.

j_gene	v_gene	len	abundance	CDR3aa
TRBJ2-2	TRBV6-5	13	.	ASSMRTDYTGELF
TRBJ2-5	TRBV19	13	.	ASSITGLAGETQY
TRBJ2-1	TRBV7-9	15	.	ASSPSSGGSSYNEQF
TRBJ1-1	TRBV6-9	10	.	ASSYGSTEAF
TRBJ2-5	TRBV5-6	9	once	ASSGYKEQY
TRBJ2-7	TRBV7-6	12	.	ASSLNSGSYEQY
TRBJ2-7	TRBV5-1	11	once	ASSWGLENEQY
TRBJ1-2	TRBV7-9	13	.	ASSLGQGARTGYT
TRBJ1-4	TRBV6-5	13	.	ASSYSGGTNEKLF
TRBJ1-2	TRBV25-1	12	few	ASSEYAGHYGYT
TRBJ2-7	TRBV5-8	13	.	ASGGSGDPGYEQY
TRBJ2-3	TRBV15	16	medium-sized	ATSRDLSASGGPDTQY
TRBJ1-2	TRBV7-9	11	.	ASSLESGHGYT
TRBJ1-2	TRBV6-5	12	.	ASSYSSGSNGYT
TRBJ1-2	TRBV19	10	.	ASTSSNYGYT
TRBJ2-6	TRBV29-1	16	.	SVEDQDRFNPGANVLT
TRBJ1-1	TRBV30	11	.	TYGRGMNTEAF
TRBJ2-2	TRBV4-2	9	.	ASSLTGELF
TRBJ2-3	TRBV18	15	few	ASSPPGRGAGADTQY
TRBJ2-3	TRBV10-2	12	.	ASSTAQGTDTQY
TRBJ2-5	TRBV11-2	10	.	ASSLGSEPGY
TRBJ1-3	TRBV5-1	15	once	ASSLEVGMSSGNTIY
TRBJ1-1	TRBV28	14	.	ASSFWGRGMRAEAF
TRBJ2-2	TRBV4-1	13	.	ASSQVASSTGELF
TRBJ2-7	TRBV27	12	.	ASGTGPFPYEQY
TRBJ1-1	TRBV6-5	13	.	ASSPSDRVNTEAF
TRBJ2-5	TRBV7-3	12	.	ASSPGLDVETQY
TRBJ2-6	TRBV7-9	16	.	ASTAQGVAPSGANVLT
TRBJ1-2	TRBV29-1	10	.	SVAQGSGGYT
TRBJ1-3	TRBV4-3	15	few	ASSQDIGTSSGNTIY
TRBJ1-3	TRBV7-9	14	.	ASSLVSSASGNTIY
TRBJ2-3	TRBV4-1	14	.	ASSQDESSSTDTQY
TRBJ2-7	TRBV5-4	11	.	ASSYRGSYEQY
TRBJ2-1	TRBV6-5	13	.	ASSYGTPSYNEQF
TRBJ2-2	TRBV27	12	.	ASRLTGGTGELF